The 26 T cell receptor beta chains below all came from one sample that was sequenced in a study of CD8 T cells in Susac syndrome. Random hexamers were used to reverse transcribe an amount of roughly 0.5 to 1 ug RNA. Each CDR3 protein gets one entry after TCRdb re-called the immunoSEQ multiplex PCR reads with MiXCR. This sample has 200,000 to 250,000 distinct CDR3 sequences, with about 94% found just once. The source material was CD8+ T cells from PBMCs. All receptors come from a human donor with multiple sclerosis.

The chain combines TRBV27 with TRBJ1-5; the D gene is possibly TRBD1 (6 bases). The V gene lost 5 bases and the J gene lost 8 bases, with 16 bases spanning the gap. Germline V gene data show CDR1 as MNHEY and CDR2 as SMNVEV (reference sequence). CDR3 length equals 14 residues. The CDR3 DNA reads as TGTGCCAGCAGTCTACAGGGAGGGGTAGAGCCCCAGCATTTT. Protein: CASSLQGGVEPQHF.

The chain joins TRBV19 to TRBJ1-1; D uncertain. Germline CDR1 LNHDA, CDR2 SQIVND (reference sequence). The V end lost 3 bases, the J end lost 5 bases, and 16 bases lay between the germline ends. The CDR3 length is 15 residues. The CDR3 loop reads CASSMGRALGTEAFF. CDR3 nucleotide sequence: TGTGCCAGTAGTATGGGGAGGGCTCTGGGTACTGAAGCTTTCTTT.

The rearrangement joins TRBV9 to TRBJ2-5; D uncertain. CDR1 and CDR2 from the germline V gene are SGDLS and YYNGEE. Trimming cost V 0 bases and J 5 bases, with 11 bases left between them. CDR3 length: 14 amino acids. The CDR3 region has the DNA TGTGCCAGCAGCGTAGAATACAGCTGGGAGACCCAGTACTTC. Protein product: CASSVEYSWETQYF.

DNA of the CDR3: TGTGCCAGCAGACTTGGACCCTCGACTTCCCCCTACACCTTC. Translating gives CASRLGPSTSPYTF. The chain links TRBV13 to TRBJ1-2, with D unresolved. Germline CDR1 is PRHDT and CDR2 is FYEKMQ (reference sequence). The V end lost 6 bases, the J end lost 10 bases, and 21 bases lay between the germline ends. The CDR3 extends over 14 amino acids.

The V gene is TRBV12-3 or TRBV12-4, the J gene TRBJ1-1; D unclear. V was shortened by 2 bases and J by 4 bases, with 11 bases between the two germline ends. The CDR3 runs 14 residues. Written as DNA, the CDR3 is TGTGCCAGCAGTTTATTGGCAAGCCTCACTGAAGCTTTCTTT. Translated, it gives CASSLLASLTEAFF.

The CDR3: CASSPSQGGYTEAFF. CDR3 DNA sequence: TGCGCCAGCAGCCCAAGCCAGGGAGGTTACACTGAAGCTTTCTTT. The V gene is TRBV4-3, the J gene TRBJ1-1; TRBD1 is a possible D gene (5 bases). Germline V gives CDR1 LGHNA, CDR2 YSLEER. Between the trimmed V and J ends, which lost 4 bases and 3 bases, there was a span of 15 bases. CDR3 length equals 15 residues.

The chain joins TRBV20-1 to TRBJ1-2, with no clear D. There are 12 residues in the CDR3. V was cut by 2 bases and J by 5 bases, with 9 bases left in between. From germline, CDR1 is DFQATT and CDR2 SNEGSKA (reference sequence). In DNA, the CDR3 is TGCAGTGCTAGATCGGCAAGATATGGCTACACCTTC. Residues: CSARSARYGYTF.

The chain couples TRBV20-1 to TRBJ2-7, with TRBD1 identical over 7 bases. V was clipped by 3 bases and J by 3 bases; unmatched bases: 5. This CDR3 contains 13 residues. Germline V gene lookup returns CDR1 DFQATT and CDR2 SNEGSKA (reference sequence). The CDR3 loop reads CSAREQGVYEQYF. CDR3 sequence (DNA): TGCAGTGCTAGGGAGCAGGGGGTCTACGAGCAGTACTTC.

This chain links TRBV7-9 with TRBJ2-2; 8 bases match TRBD2. V trimming: 3 bases; J trimming: 3 bases; junction bases outside the gene matches: 6. Per the germline V gene, CDR1 is SEHNR and CDR2 is FQNEAQ (reference sequence). The CDR3 covers 16 residues. The CDR3 region is CASSLELAADTGELFF. In DNA form, the CDR3 reads TGTGCCAGCAGCTTGGAACTAGCGGCCGACACCGGGGAGCTGTTTTTT.

In its sample, this clonotype was seen once. This chain uses TRBV7-9 with TRBJ2-7; TRBD1 or TRBD2 may be the D gene (6 bases each). The CDR3 has 14 amino acids. V shed 1 base and J shed 9 bases, with 16 bases lying between them. Germline lookup yields CDR1 SEHNR and CDR2 FQNEAQ (reference sequence). CDR3 loop: CASSLVGGTRGQYF. The DNA for the CDR3 is TGTGCCAGCAGCTTAGTGGGGGGAACCAGGGGGCAGTACTTC.

The chain links TRBV12-5 to TRBJ1-4, with TRBD1 as a possible D gene (5 bases). The CDR3 loop spans 16 amino acids. Germline V CDR1 and CDR2: LGHNT, FRNRAP. V was cut by 1 base and J by 8 bases, with 17 bases left in between. CDR3 sequence: CASGLGDFVRQEKLFF. In DNA, the CDR3 is TGTGCTAGTGGTTTGGGGGACTTTGTCCGGCAGGAAAAACTGTTTTTT.

The J gene is TRBJ1-4, the V gene TRBV15, with TRBD1 matching 8 bases. Germline loops: CDR1 LNHNV, CDR2 YYDKDF (reference sequence). The CDR3 is 14 amino acids. The V gene end was trimmed by 2 bases and the J gene end by 14 bases; junction bases not matched to a gene: 10. CDR3: CATSRPIARTGLFF. CDR3 coding DNA: TGTGCCACCAGCAGACCGATTGCCCGGACAGGGCTGTTTTTT.

The chain has TRBV12-3 or TRBV12-4 and TRBJ1-1, with D unresolved. V dropped 3 bases and J dropped 6 bases, with 20 bases sitting between them. This CDR3 is 16 amino acids long. In DNA form, the CDR3 reads TGTGCCAGCAGTTTCCACGGCTCTTTCCTGGAGGCTGAAGCTTTCTTT. Translating it yields CASSFHGSFLEAEAFF.

The V call is TRBV7-2, the J call TRBJ2-2; D is ambiguous. Germline assignment: CDR1 SGHTA and CDR2 FQGNSA. The CDR3 covers 11 residues. Trimming stripped 5 bases from V and 3 bases from J, with 1 base between. CDR3 DNA: TGTGCCAGCAGCCACACCGGGGAGCTGTTTTTT. This translates into CASSHTGELFF.

The CDR3: CASSHVGGPQPQHF. The CDR3 coding sequence is TGCGCCAGCAGCCACGTTGGGGGGCCTCAGCCCCAGCATTTT. V usage is TRBV4-1 and J usage is TRBJ1-5, with D perhaps matching TRBD1 (6 bases). Germline CDR1 MGHRA, CDR2 YSYEKL. V gave up 3 bases and J gave up 6 bases, with 12 bases separating them. The CDR3 is made up of 14 amino acids.

The rearrangement links TRBV20-1 to TRBJ2-3, with D possibly being TRBD1 (6 bases). V shed 0 bases and J shed 4 bases, with 20 bases lying between them. This CDR3 region has 17 residues. CDR1 and CDR2 from the germline V gene are DFQATT and SNEGSKA (reference sequence). DNA of the CDR3: TGCAGTGCTAGAGATCCCCATACGCAGGGGACCCCAGATACGCAGTATTTT. It is translated as CSARDPHTQGTPDTQYF.

Only one count was recorded for this clonotype. This chain links TRBV7-6 with TRBJ1-3; TRBD1 is a possible D gene (6 bases). This CDR3 has 16 amino acids. Germline V gene lookup returns CDR1 SGHVS and CDR2 FNYEAQ. Trimming cost V 8 bases and J 0 bases, with 17 bases left between them. Here the CDR3 reads CASGGGGSSSGNTIYF. In DNA, the CDR3 is TGTGCCAGCGGAGGGGGGGGATCCTCCTCTGGAAACACCATATATTTT.

This clonotype occurred once. The CDR3 DNA reads as TGCGCCAGCAGCCAAGATAGGCATCACCCACGGGGGGCCAACGTCCTGACTTTC. The encoded protein is CASSQDRHHPRGANVLTF. The chain recombines TRBV4-3 with TRBJ2-6; D unresolved. V was clipped by 0 bases and J by 4 bases, with 16 bases between them. CDR3 length: 18 residues. From germline, CDR1 is LGHNA and CDR2 YSLEER.

The chain uses TRBV6-2 or TRBV6-3 and TRBJ2-2; D not resolved. Germline-derived CDR1 and CDR2 are MNHEY and SVGEGT. V was trimmed by 2 bases and J by 6 bases, leaving 13 bases between them. CDR3 length equals 15 residues. CDR3 loop: CASSYTVIVPGELFF. As DNA, the CDR3 is TGTGCCAGCAGTTACACGGTCATTGTCCCCGGGGAGCTGTTTTTT.

Here the CDR3 DNA reads TGTGCCAGCAGGGCCCAGGGCACTGAAGCTTTCTTT. Translation gives CASRAQGTEAFF. The chain couples TRBV2 to TRBJ1-1; D may be TRBD1 (5 bases). The CDR3 consists of 12 residues. V lost 6 bases, J lost 4 bases, and 9 bases lay in between. The germline V gene has CDR1 SNHLY and CDR2 FYNNEI.

The rearrangement uses TRBV18 and TRBJ2-5; D is unclear. Trimming took 4 bases from V and 4 from J, leaving 10 bases between them. This CDR3 spans 13 amino acids. CDR1 KGHSH and CDR2 LQKENI come from the germline V gene. The CDR3 region has the DNA TGTGCCAGCTCACTTCCCCCTCCAGAGACCCAGTACTTC. Its protein product is CASSLPPPETQYF.

The V and J genes are TRBV7-8 and TRBJ2-7, with D possibly being TRBD2 (6 bases). CDR1 SGHVS and CDR2 FQNEAQ come from the germline V gene. V shed 0 bases and J shed 6 bases, with 9 bases lying between them. This CDR3 has 13 residues. The CDR3: CASSLALGGEQYF. CDR3 in DNA: TGTGCCAGCAGCTTAGCGCTCGGGGGCGAGCAGTACTTC.

This chain joins TRBV12-5 and TRBJ1-5; 11 bases are shared with TRBD1. Germline lookup yields CDR1 LGHNT and CDR2 FRNRAP. Trimming removed 6 bases from V and 7 bases from J; junction bases left unmatched: 5. The CDR3 spans 14 residues. Written as DNA, the CDR3 is TGTGCTAGTGGCCCGGGACAGGGGGGACAGCCCCAGCATTTT. It is translated as CASGPGQGGQPQHF.

V is TRBV9 and J is TRBJ1-2; no clear D gene. The CDR3 sequence is 14 residues long. Per the germline V gene, CDR1 is SGDLS and CDR2 is YYNGEE. V shed 0 bases and J shed 7 bases, with 13 bases lying between them. Here the CDR3 DNA reads TGTGCCAGCAGCGTAGACGCAGGAAACCTTGGCTACACCTTC. Protein product: CASSVDAGNLGYTF.

The chain carries TRBV19 and TRBJ2-7; D may correspond to TRBD1 or TRBD2 (5 bases each). The germline CDR1 and CDR2 sequences are LNHDA and SQIVND (reference sequence). Deletions cut 3 bases from V and 3 bases from J, with 18 bases between. The CDR3 runs 16 residues. DNA of the CDR3: TGTGCCAGTAGTATGATCGGTGGGACCCCAGGCTACGAGCAGTACTTC. Translation: CASSMIGGTPGYEQYF.

The V gene is TRBV6-4, the J gene TRBJ1-2; 7 bases align to TRBD1. Germline trimming cut 6 bases from V and 1 base from J; bases unmatched to any gene: 17. CDR1 MRHNA and CDR2 SNTAGT come from the germline V gene. This CDR3 has 18 amino acids. The CDR3 DNA reads TGTGCCAGCAGGCCGACCGGGACAGTCCACACCCTTAACTATGGCTACACCTTC. This sequence encodes CASRPTGTVHTLNYGYTF.